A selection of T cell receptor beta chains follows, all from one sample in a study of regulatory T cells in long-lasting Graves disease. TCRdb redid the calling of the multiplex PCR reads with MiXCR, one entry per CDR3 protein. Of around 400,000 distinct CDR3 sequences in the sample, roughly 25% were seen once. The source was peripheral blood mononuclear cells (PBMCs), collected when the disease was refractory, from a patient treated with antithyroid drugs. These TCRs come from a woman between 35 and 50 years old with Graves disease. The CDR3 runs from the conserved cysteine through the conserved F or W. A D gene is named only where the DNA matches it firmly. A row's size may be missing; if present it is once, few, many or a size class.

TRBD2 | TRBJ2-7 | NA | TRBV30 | TGTGCCTGGAGTGTCGGCGGGAGGGCCTACGAGCAGTACTTC | CAWSVGGRAYEQYF
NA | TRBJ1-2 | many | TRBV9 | TGTGCCAGCAGCGTAGGTATTTGGCAGGGATTAAATGGCTACACCTTC | CASSVGIWQGLNGYTF
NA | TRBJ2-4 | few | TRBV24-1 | TGTGCCACCAGCGCTGGGGGGTTTGGCATTCAGTACTTC | CATSAGGFGIQYF
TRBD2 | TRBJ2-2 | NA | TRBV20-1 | TGCAGTGCCTGGACTAGCGGGAACACCGGGGAGCTGTTTTTT | CSAWTSGNTGELFF
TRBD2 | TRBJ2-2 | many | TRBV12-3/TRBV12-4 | TGTACCAGCAGCCCAGCGGGAGGGAACACCGGGGAGCTGTTTTTT | CTSSPAGGNTGELFF
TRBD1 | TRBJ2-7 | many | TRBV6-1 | TGTGCCAGCAGGGGACAGCGCCTGAAACAGGACGAGCAGTACTTC | CASRGQRLKQDEQYF
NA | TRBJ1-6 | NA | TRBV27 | TGTGCCAGCAGTTTCACAGGATCCAATTCACCCCTCCACTTT | CASSFTGSNSPLHF
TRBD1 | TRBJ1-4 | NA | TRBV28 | TGTGCCAGCAGTTTACCCGGACAGGGTAGTGAAAAATTGTTTTTT | CASSLPGQGSEKLFF
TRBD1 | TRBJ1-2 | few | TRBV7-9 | TGTGCCAGCAGCCAGTTTACAGGGGGTGGATATGGCTACACCTTC | CASSQFTGGGYGYTF
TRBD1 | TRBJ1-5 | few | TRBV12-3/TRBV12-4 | TGTGCCAGCAGTTTAGACAGGGGGAAGGTCAATCAGCCCCAGCATTTT | CASSLDRGKVNQPQHF
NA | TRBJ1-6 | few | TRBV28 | TGTGCCAGCAGCCCCCCCGAAGGTTCACCCCTCCACTTT | CASSPPEGSPLHF
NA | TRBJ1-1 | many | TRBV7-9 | TGTGCCAGCAGCTTAGTTGGCAGCCCTAACACTGAAGCTTTCTTT | CASSLVGSPNTEAFF
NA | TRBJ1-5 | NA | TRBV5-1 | TGTACCAGCAGCTTTATCCCAGGGGCAGGCAATCAGCCCCAGCATTTT | CTSSFIPGAGNQPQHF
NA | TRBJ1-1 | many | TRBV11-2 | TGTGCCAGCAGCTTGTCTTGGGGACGAGCTTTCTTT | CASSLSWGRAFF